These 11 T cell receptor beta chains were all obtained from the same sample, sequenced in a study of cytomegalovirus exposure and HLA in healthy donors. 13 Jbeta primers and 60 Vbeta primers were used for the PCR. The protocol was immunoSEQ multiplex PCR, while the TCRdb copy is restricted to in-frame clones and leaves out a portion. The sample contains 85,000 to 130,000 clones, over 60% of which appear only once. The specimen sequenced was PBMCs. These TCRs come from a female donor in good health and CMV-seropositive.

The chain carries TRBV6-6 and TRBJ1-5, with a tentative D call TRBD1 (5 bases). This CDR3 comprises 13 residues. With 6 bases removed from V and 2 bases from J, the gap between germline ends came to 8 bases. Germline V gene lookup returns CDR1 MNHNY and CDR2 SVGAGI (reference sequence). This CDR3 is CASSGTGNQPQHF. The CDR3 DNA reads TGTGCCAGCAGCGGGACTGGCAATCAGCCCCAGCATTTT.

In its sample, this clone was seen a few times. The chain employs TRBV4-2 and TRBJ1-1, with 8 nucleotides matching TRBD1. Germline V gene data show CDR1 as LGHNA and CDR2 as YNFKEQ. V trimming: 1 base; J trimming: 1 base; junction bases outside the gene matches: 5. This CDR3 region has 16 residues. This CDR3 is CASSQVPTGGNTEAFF. The CDR3 nucleotides are TGTGCCAGCAGCCAAGTTCCCACAGGGGGGAACACTGAAGCTTTCTTT.

This clone was seen a few times. The V call is TRBV2, the J call TRBJ1-6; possibly TRBD1 for D (6 bases). The V end lost 6 bases, the J end lost 4 bases, and 13 bases lay between the germline ends. Germline CDR1 reads SNHLY; CDR2 reads FYNNEI. The CDR3 runs 15 residues. In DNA, the CDR3 is TGTGCCAGCAGCCCAGGACAGTCATATAATTCACCCCTCCACTTT. Translated, it gives CASSPGQSYNSPLHF.

A remark on this clone: Other DNA sequences in the sample encode the same CDR3. This chain links TRBV9 with TRBJ2-5, with 8 positions matching TRBD2. Per the germline V gene, CDR1 is SGDLS and CDR2 is YYNGEE. The CDR3 contains 16 residues. The V segment lost 3 bases and the J segment 2 bases; nucleotides outside the gene matches: 9. The CDR3 loop reads CASSAGLAGGQETQYF. CDR3 coding DNA: TGTGCCAGCAGCGCGGGTCTGGCGGGGGGTCAAGAGACCCAGTACTTC.

This chain joins TRBV5-4 and TRBJ2-1, with 11 bases aligning to TRBD1. The V and J ends lost 1 base and 4 bases, in that order; junction bases with no gene match: 7. The CDR3 runs to 17 residues. Germline V gives CDR1 SGHNT, CDR2 YYREEE (reference sequence). The CDR3 spells CASSLTGQGALYNEQFF. The CDR3 coding sequence is TGTGCCAGCAGCTTGACCGGACAGGGGGCCTTATACAATGAGCAGTTCTTC. The variable domain in full, with the rest retrieved from reference TRBV5-4 and TRBJ2-1, is ETGVTQSPTHLIKTRGQQVTLRCSSQSGHNTVSWYQQALGQGPQFIFQYYREEENGRGNFPPRFSGLQFPNYSSELNVNALELDDSALYLCASSLTGQGALYNEQFFGPGTRLTVL.

This clone was picked up a small number of times. V is TRBV15 and J is TRBJ2-3, with D perhaps matching TRBD2 (5 bases). Germline V lookup: CDR1 LNHNV, CDR2 YYDKDF (reference sequence). This CDR3 is 16 amino acids long. V was cut by 1 base and J by 1 base, with 12 bases left in between. In nucleotides, the CDR3 is TGTGCCACCAGCAGAGTGCGGGTAGAGGGCACAGATACGCAGTATTTT. Protein sequence: CATSRVRVEGTDTQYF.

The chain uses TRBV7-8 and TRBJ1-5; D gene unclear. CDR1 is SGHVS and CDR2 is FQNEAQ in the germline V gene. This CDR3 contains 15 residues. V was clipped by 1 base and J by 0 bases, with 7 bases between them. CDR3 loop: CASSLETSSNQPQHF. The CDR3 bases are TGTGCCAGCAGCTTAGAGACAAGTAGCAATCAGCCCCAGCATTTT.

This clone turned up a few times. The J gene is TRBJ1-5, the V gene TRBV5-5, with TRBD1 matching over 12 bases. V dropped 5 bases and J dropped 5; count of bases not matched to a gene: 2. CDR1 SGHKS and CDR2 YYEKEE come from the germline V gene (reference sequence). There are 14 residues in the CDR3. CDR3 sequence (DNA): TGTGCCAGCAGTAGGGACAGGGGGCATCAGCCCCAGCATTTT. Translation: CASSRDRGHQPQHF.

V usage is TRBV30 and J usage is TRBJ1-6; 7 bases fit TRBD1. Germline V gene sequence: CDR1 GTSNPN, CDR2 SVGIG (reference sequence). This CDR3 region has 17 residues. Trimming cost V 0 bases and J 0 bases; bases outside gene matches: 5. CDR3 bases: TGTGCCTGGAGTGTTAACAGGGGAAGCTCCTATAATTCACCCCTCCACTTT. Its protein is CAWSVNRGSSYNSPLHF.

The rearrangement links TRBV27 to TRBJ2-5, with D possibly matching TRBD2 (5 bases). CDR1 and CDR2 from the germline V gene are MNHEY and SMNVEV (reference sequence). The CDR3 runs 14 residues. V lost 5 bases and J lost 4, with 14 bases in between. Here the CDR3 reads CASSATSSRETQYF. The CDR3 DNA reads as TGTGCCAGCAGTGCCACTAGTTCCAGAGAGACCCAGTACTTC.

A note on this clone: The sample contains more than one DNA sequence encoding this CDR3. The chain joins TRBV4-1 to TRBJ1-3; 8 bases align to TRBD1. The V segment lost 4 bases and the J segment 3 bases; nucleotides outside the gene matches: 8. The CDR3 runs 16 residues. Germline assignment: CDR1 MGHRA and CDR2 YSYEKL. The CDR3 spells CASSPHDRGVGNTIYF. The CDR3 DNA is TGCGCCAGCAGCCCGCATGACAGGGGTGTTGGAAACACCATATATTTT.